The clone carrying this T cell receptor beta chain was recorded a few times. The germline CDR1 and CDR2 sequences are SQVTM and ANQGSEA. With V trimmed by 5 bases and J by 6 bases, 10 bases remained unmatched. This CDR3 is 14 amino acids long. The data derive from a study of CD8 T cells in ankylosing spondylitis. TCRdb called the 5' RACE reads again in MiXCR, with one record for every CDR3 protein. The sample shows 150,000 to 200,000 distinct CDR3 sequences, roughly 18% of them seen only once. This TCR was recovered from a male donor with ankylosing spondylitis or in good health (not recorded which). V is TRBV29-1 and J is TRBJ2-1; 7 nucleotides match TRBD2. Material: blood, either unsorted or a sorted T cell fraction (not recorded which). CDR3 sequence reads: CSVRAGLHGNEQFF. CDR3 nucleotide sequence: TGCAGCGTTAGAGCGGGACTACATGGCAATGAGCAGTTCTTC.